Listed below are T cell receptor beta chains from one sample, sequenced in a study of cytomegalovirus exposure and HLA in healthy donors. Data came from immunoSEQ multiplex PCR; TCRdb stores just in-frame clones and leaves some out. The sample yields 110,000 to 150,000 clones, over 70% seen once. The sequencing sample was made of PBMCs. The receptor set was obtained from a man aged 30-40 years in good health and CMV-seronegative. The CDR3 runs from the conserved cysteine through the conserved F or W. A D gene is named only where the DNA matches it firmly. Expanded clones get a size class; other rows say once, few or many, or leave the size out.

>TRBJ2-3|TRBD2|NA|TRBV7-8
TGTGCCAGCAGCTCCGGACTAGCTAGCACAGATACGCAGTATTTT
CASSSGLASTDTQYF
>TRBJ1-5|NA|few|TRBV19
TGTGCCAGTAGTATCGAGGGTAATAGCAATCAGCCCCAGCATTTT
CASSIEGNSNQPQHF
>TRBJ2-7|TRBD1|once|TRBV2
TGTGCCTGTCAAACGACAGGGGGCACCTACGAGCAGTACTTC
CACQTTGGTYEQYF
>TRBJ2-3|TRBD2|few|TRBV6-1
TGTGCCAGCAGTGAACGGGGAGGGGCAGATACGCAGTATTTT
CASSERGGADTQYF
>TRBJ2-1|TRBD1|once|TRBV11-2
TGTGCCACCGAGACAGGGCCCTACAATGAGCAGTTCTTC
CATETGPYNEQFF
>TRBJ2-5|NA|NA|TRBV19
TGTGCCAGTAGTCCTGGCGGCGGGATGGAGACCCAGTACTTC
CASSPGGGMETQYF
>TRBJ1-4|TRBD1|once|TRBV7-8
TGTGCCAGCAGCGCAGAACAGGGGGCGAGTGAAAAACTGTTTTTT
CASSAEQGASEKLFF
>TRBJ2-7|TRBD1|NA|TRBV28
TGTGCCAGCAGTCAGCCGACAGGGTGGTACGAGCAGTACTTC
CASSQPTGWYEQYF
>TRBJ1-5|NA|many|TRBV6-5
TGTGCCAGCAGTTACTCGATTGCTGGCGGTCAGCCCCAGCATTTT
CASSYSIAGGQPQHF
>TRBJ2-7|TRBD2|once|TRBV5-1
TGCGCCAGCAGCCCACTCCCTAGCGGGGGGGGCTACGAGCAGTACTTC
CASSPLPSGGGYEQYF
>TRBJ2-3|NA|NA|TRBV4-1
TGCGCCAGCAGCCTGGGGTACGGGGGCGGGGGAGCAGATACGCAGTATTTT
CASSLGYGGGGADTQYF
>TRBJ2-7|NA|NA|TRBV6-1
TGTGCCAGCGAGGCCCGGGGAAGCTCCTACGAGCAGTACTTC
CASEARGSSYEQYF
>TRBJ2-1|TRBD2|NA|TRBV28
TGTGCCAGCAGTCCCGCGTTGCGGGAGGGGGCCTACAATGAGCAGTTCTTC
CASSPALREGAYNEQFF
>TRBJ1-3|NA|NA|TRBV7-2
TGTGCCAGCAGCCTCAGAGGAAACACCATATATTTT
CASSLRGNTIYF
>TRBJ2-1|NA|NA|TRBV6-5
TGTGCCAGCAGACCACCCGGGAATTTAGCTCAGTTCTTC
CASRPPGNLAQFF
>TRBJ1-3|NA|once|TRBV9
TGTGCCAGCAGCGCGGGGACTTCCAGATTCTCTGGAAACACCATATATTTT
CASSAGTSRFSGNTIYF
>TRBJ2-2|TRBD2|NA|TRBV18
TGTGCCAGCTCACCTACGGGGGGGCGATACACCGGGGAGCTGTTTTTT
CASSPTGGRYTGELFF
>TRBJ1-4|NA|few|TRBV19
TGTGCCAGTAGTAATGACGGGTCAACTAATGAAAAACTGTTTTTT
CASSNDGSTNEKLFF
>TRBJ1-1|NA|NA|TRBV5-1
TGCGCCAGCAGCTTGAGAGGTACTGAAGCTTTCTTT
CASSLRGTEAFF
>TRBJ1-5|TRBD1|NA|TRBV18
TGTGCCAGCCCACCACAACTGGCAGGGGGCCAGCCCCAGCATTTT
CASPPQLAGGQPQHF
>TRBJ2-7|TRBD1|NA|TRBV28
TGTGCCATCAGGGGGAGCACCTACGAGCAGTACTTC
CAIRGSTYEQYF
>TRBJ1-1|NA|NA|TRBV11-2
TGTGCCAGCAGCTTTGACCGGAGTGAAGCTTTCTTT
CASSFDRSEAFF
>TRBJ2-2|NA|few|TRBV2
TGTGCCAGCTACCGGGACACCAACACCGGGGAGCTGTTTTTT
CASYRDTNTGELFF
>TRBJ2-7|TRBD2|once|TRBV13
TGTGCCAGCAGCTCGCGACTAGCGGGGGGCTACGAACAGTACTTC
CASSSRLAGGYEQYF
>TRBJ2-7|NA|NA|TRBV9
TGTGCCAGCAGCGGTCCAACAGGGCGGACAGCCGAGCAGTACTTC
CASSGPTGRTAEQYF
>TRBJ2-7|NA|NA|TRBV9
TGTGCCAGCAGCGTAGGACCCGGGCCCTCGGTAGGAGGGAACGAGCAGTACTTC
CASSVGPGPSVGGNEQYF
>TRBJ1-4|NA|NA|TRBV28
TGTGCCAGCGGAACCGCGGGAGCTAATGAAAAACTGTTTTTT
CASGTAGANEKLFF
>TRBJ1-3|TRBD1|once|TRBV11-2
TGTGCCAGCGGACAGGTTGCTGGAAACACCATATATTTT
CASGQVAGNTIYF
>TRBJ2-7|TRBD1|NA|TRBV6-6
TGTGCCAGCAGCAAGACAGGGGGAGATGAGCAGTACTTC
CASSKTGGDEQYF
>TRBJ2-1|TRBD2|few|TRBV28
TGTGCCAGCAGTTTTGTTCGGGAGGGGAGAGGTGAGCAGTTCTTC
CASSFVREGRGEQFF
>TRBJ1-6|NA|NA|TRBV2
TGTGCCAGCAGTGTCCAGGGCAGCGATAATTCACCCCTCCACTTT
CASSVQGSDNSPLHF
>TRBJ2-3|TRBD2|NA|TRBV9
TGTGCCAGCAGCGTAGCCACTAGCGGGAGTGATACGCAGTATTTT
CASSVATSGSDTQYF
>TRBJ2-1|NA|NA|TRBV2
TGTGCCAGCCAACCACTAGAACACAATGAGCAGTTCTTC
CASQPLEHNEQFF
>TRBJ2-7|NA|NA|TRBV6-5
TGTGCCAGCAGTCGGGGGTCCCCCTACGAGCAGTACTTC
CASSRGSPYEQYF
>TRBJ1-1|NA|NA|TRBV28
TGTGCCAGCAGTACCTCGGGAACTGAAGCTTTCTTT
CASSTSGTEAFF
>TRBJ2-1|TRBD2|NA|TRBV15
TGTGCCACCAGCTCCGCGGGGGAGTTGGGTCACAATGAGCAGTTCTTC
CATSSAGELGHNEQFF
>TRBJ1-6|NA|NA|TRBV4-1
TGCGCCAGCAGCCGAACGGGGGGCGGCCTACCTTCCCTCCACTTT
CASSRTGGGLPSLHF
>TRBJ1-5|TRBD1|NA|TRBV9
TGTGCCAGCAGCGCACAGGGGGCAGGGCAGCCCCAGCATTTT
CASSAQGAGQPQHF
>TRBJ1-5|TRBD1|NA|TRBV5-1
TGCGCCAGCAGTGTTGGGACAGCCAATCAGCCCCAGCATTTT
CASSVGTANQPQHF
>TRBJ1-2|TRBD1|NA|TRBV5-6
TGTGCCAGCACCAAGACAGGGACTAACTATGGCTACACCTTC
CASTKTGTNYGYTF
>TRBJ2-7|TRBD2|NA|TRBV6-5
TGTGCCAGCATTCCAGCGGGAGGGTCCTACGAGCAGTACTTC
CASIPAGGSYEQYF
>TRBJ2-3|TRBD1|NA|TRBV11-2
TGTGCCAGCAGCCTCCGGACAGGGGGCCCCCCAGATACGCAGTATTTT
CASSLRTGGPPDTQYF
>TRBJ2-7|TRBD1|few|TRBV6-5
TGTGCCAGCAGTTTCAACGGACAGGGGGCCTACGAGCAGTACTTC
CASSFNGQGAYEQYF
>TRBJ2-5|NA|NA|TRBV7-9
TGTGCCAGCAGCCCAAGGGGTTTACGAGAGACCCAGTACTTC
CASSPRGLRETQYF
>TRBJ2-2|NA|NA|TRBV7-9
TGTGCCAGCAGCGAGGGTGGGCCCGGGGAGCTGTTTTTT
CASSEGGPGELFF
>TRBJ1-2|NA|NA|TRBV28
TGTGCCAGCAGTTTTCCCGACAGATATGGCTACACCTTC
CASSFPDRYGYTF
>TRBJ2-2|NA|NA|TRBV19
TGTGCCAGTAGGGTAGGGGCCTTGAACACCGGGGAGCTGTTTTTT
CASRVGALNTGELFF
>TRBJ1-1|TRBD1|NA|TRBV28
TGTGCCAGCAGGGCGACAGGGGGCACTGAAGCTTTCTTT
CASRATGGTEAFF